Below are 25 T cell receptor beta chains sequenced from a single sample in a study of blood T cell repertoires in COVID-19. Profiling relied on immunoSEQ multiplex PCR, and the TCRdb table lists in-frame clones only, not all of them. The sample records about 74,000 clones, less than 95% being singletons. Material for sequencing was peripheral blood. The receptors here all came from a woman between 45 and 60 years old in a cohort sampled during active COVID-19.

This sequence joins TRBV28 and TRBJ1-5, with D possibly TRBD1 on 6 matching bases. The ends were cut back, 2 bases at V and 2 bases at J, with 13 bases in the middle. CDR1 MDHEN and CDR2 SYDVKM come from the germline V gene. The CDR3 length is 16 residues. CDR3 sequence: CASSLARTDRNQPQHF. In DNA, the CDR3 is TGTGCCAGCAGTTTAGCCCGGACAGACCGCAATCAGCCCCAGCATTTT.

This clone was observed once. The chain couples TRBV3-1 (or the pseudogene TRBV3-2) to TRBJ2-2; D ambiguous. Trimming left V 5 bases short and J 2 bases short, with 6 bases between. The CDR3 length is 13 residues. CDR1 is LGHDT, CDR2 YNNKEL, per germline (reference sequence). This CDR3 is CASSFTNTGELFF. CDR3 coding DNA: TGTGCCAGCAGCTTTACTAACACCGGGGAGCTGTTTTTT.

The CDR3 spells CASGGGNQPQHF. In DNA form, the CDR3 reads TGTGCCAGTGGGGGGGGCAATCAGCCCCAGCATTTT. The J gene is TRBJ1-5, the V gene TRBV19, with D perhaps matching TRBD1 (5 bases). CDR3 length: 12 residues. The V gene's germline CDR1 is LNHDA and CDR2 SQIVND (reference sequence). V dropped 8 bases and J dropped 2 bases, with 7 bases sitting between them.

The chain employs TRBV29-1 and TRBJ2-3; 16 nucleotides match TRBD2. V dropped 6 bases and J dropped 10; count of bases not matched to a gene: 7. Germline CDR1 is SQVTM and CDR2 is ANQGSEA. This CDR3 spans 14 amino acids. The CDR3 spells CSVLGLAGGPPQYF. In DNA form, the CDR3 reads TGCAGCGTCCTGGGACTAGCGGGAGGGCCTCCGCAGTATTTT.

This clone is a singleton in its sample. The chain joins TRBV19 to TRBJ1-2; D possibly corresponds to TRBD1 (6 bases). With 5 bases removed from V and 4 bases from J, the gap between germline ends came to 11 bases. Germline lookup yields CDR1 LNHDA and CDR2 SQIVND (reference sequence). The CDR3 has 13 residues. The DNA of the CDR3 is TGTGCCAGTAGTGCCCGACAGGTCTATGGCTACACCTTC. Protein: CASSARQVYGYTF.

V gene TRBV28 combines with J gene TRBJ1-2, with D maybe TRBD1 (5 bases). Germline loops: CDR1 MDHEN, CDR2 SYDVKM. V gave up 2 bases and J gave up 8 bases, with 21 bases separating them. This CDR3 has 16 residues. The CDR3 nucleotides are TGTGCCAGCAGTTTAACAGAGAGGGCGCGGGGCTCCGGCTACACCTTC. This sequence encodes CASSLTERARGSGYTF.

The CDR3 sequence is CASSAGTSGRDTQYF. For the CDR3, the DNA is TGTGCCAGCAGCGCTGGGACTAGCGGACGGGATACGCAGTATTTT. The V call is TRBV9, the J call TRBJ2-3; TRBD2 agrees at 11 bases. The CDR3 consists of 15 residues. Germline trimming cut 3 bases from V and 6 bases from J; bases unmatched to any gene: 6. Germline loops: CDR1 SGDLS, CDR2 YYNGEE.

The chain joins TRBV11-2 to TRBJ2-7; 7 bases agree with TRBD1. Looked up from germline, CDR1 is SGHAT and CDR2 is FQNNGV. There are 15 residues in the CDR3. Trimming at V came to 0 bases and at J to 5 bases, leaving 7 bases not matched to a gene. The CDR3 DNA is TGTGCCAGCAGCTTAGAAGTCAGAGGGGGCCACGAGCAGTACTTC. Protein product: CASSLEVRGGHEQYF.

This clone has just one count. The CDR3 region is CASSLAGRETQYF. In DNA form, the CDR3 reads TGTGCCAGCAGTTTGGCGGGGCGAGAGACCCAGTACTTC. The chain joins TRBV27 to TRBJ2-5; tentatively, D is TRBD2 (6 bases). V was shortened by 3 bases and J by 4 bases, with 9 bases between the two germline ends. CDR3 length: 13 residues. The germline V gene encodes CDR1 MNHEY and CDR2 SMNVEV (reference sequence).

The rearrangement links TRBV28 to TRBJ1-4; 10 nucleotides agree with TRBD1. Germline V gives CDR1 MDHEN, CDR2 SYDVKM. The V gene end was trimmed by 5 bases and the J gene end by 8 bases; junction bases not matched to a gene: 5. This CDR3 has 14 residues. CDR3: CASSPGQGGEKLFF. The CDR3 nucleotides read TGTGCCAGCAGTCCAGGACAGGGGGGGGAAAAACTGTTTTTT.

The chain is built from TRBV7-3 and TRBJ2-3, with 10 bases that match TRBD2. CDR1 SGHTA and CDR2 FQGTGA come from the germline V gene. V trimming: 3 bases; J trimming: 2 bases; junction bases outside the gene matches: 2. The CDR3 covers 15 residues. DNA of the CDR3: TGTGCCAGCAGCTTGGGACTAGCGTACACAGATACGCAGTATTTT. Residues: CASSLGLAYTDTQYF.

The genes are TRBV19 and TRBJ2-6; D is ambiguous. The CDR3 consists of 15 residues. V was trimmed by 2 bases and J by 0 bases, leaving 5 bases between them. Germline values: CDR1 LNHDA, CDR2 SQIVND (reference sequence). CDR3 sequence: CASSISPSGANVLTF. As DNA, the CDR3 is TGTGCCAGTAGTATAAGCCCCTCTGGGGCCAACGTCCTGACTTTC.

The chain couples TRBV14 to TRBJ1-5, with D maybe TRBD1 (5 bases). The germline gives CDR1 SGHDN, CDR2 FVKESK. This CDR3 spans 16 amino acids. Trimming pared 0 bases from V and 9 bases from J, leaving 18 bases between. CDR3 region: CASSQDRIAGSPPQHF. CDR3 bases: TGTGCCAGCAGCCAAGATCGGATAGCAGGGTCCCCGCCCCAGCATTTT.

This clone was seen a handful of times. This rearrangement joins TRBV30 to TRBJ1-2, with unresolved D. CDR1 is GTSNPN and CDR2 is SVGIG in the germline V gene (reference sequence). The CDR3 totals 13 residues. V gave up 4 bases and J gave up 8 bases, with 17 bases separating them. This CDR3 reads CAWTKLGLLGYTF. The CDR3 nucleotides are TGTGCCTGGACCAAACTTGGACTGCTCGGCTACACCTTC.

The V and J genes are TRBV2 and TRBJ1-6; D is unclear. Trimming pared 8 bases from V and 4 bases from J, leaving 9 bases between. This CDR3 comprises 13 residues. Germline V gene data show CDR1 as SNHLY and CDR2 as FYNNEI. The CDR3: CASGDGYNSPLHF. As DNA, the CDR3 is TGTGCCAGCGGAGACGGATATAATTCACCCCTCCACTTT.

This CDR3 reads CASSYSTAGEGDEQFF. The CDR3, as DNA: TGTGCCAGCAGTTACTCTACAGCGGGGGAGGGCGATGAGCAGTTCTTC. The chain carries TRBV6-5 and TRBJ2-1, with 8 bases fitting TRBD2. The CDR3 has 16 residues. With V trimmed by 0 bases and J by 8 bases, 9 bases remained unmatched. Germline-derived CDR1 and CDR2 are MNHEY and SVGAGI.

This chain joins TRBV5-4 and TRBJ2-1; D gene uncertain. V lost 0 bases to trimming and J lost 6 bases, with 13 bases between them. This CDR3 is 15 amino acids long. The germline V gene encodes CDR1 SGHNT and CDR2 YYREEE (reference sequence). The CDR3 protein is CASSLVGGPLNEQFF. In DNA form, the CDR3 reads TGTGCCAGCAGCTTGGTCGGCGGCCCCCTCAATGAGCAGTTCTTC.

This chain links TRBV2 with TRBJ1-5; D call uncertain. Looked up from germline, CDR1 is SNHLY and CDR2 is FYNNEI. Between the trimmed V and J ends, which lost 6 bases and 0 bases, there was a span of 12 bases. The CDR3 runs to 15 residues. As DNA, the CDR3 is TGTGCCAGCAGGTGGGAGATAGATAGCAATCAGCCCCAGCATTTT. Protein sequence: CASRWEIDSNQPQHF. Complete variable domain (other parts from reference TRBV2 and TRBJ1-5): EPEVTQTPSHQVTQMGQEVILRCVPISNHLYFYWYRQILGQKVEFLVSFYNNEISEKSEIFDDQFSVERPDGSNFTLKIRSTKLEDSAMYFCASRWEIDSNQPQHFGDGTRLSIL.

The rearrangement links TRBV19 to TRBJ1-5, with unresolved D. The length of the CDR3 is 13 residues. Germline-derived CDR1 and CDR2 are LNHDA and SQIVND (reference sequence). V was shortened by 3 bases and J by 7 bases, with 10 bases between the two germline ends. CDR3 coding DNA: TGTGCCAGTAGTATCGTGGGCGGGCAGCCCCAGCATTTT. Amino acid sequence: CASSIVGGQPQHF.

V is TRBV27 and J is TRBJ2-1, with 7 bases lining up with TRBD2. The CDR3 spans 17 residues. The germline V gene encodes CDR1 MNHEY and CDR2 SMNVEV (reference sequence). V was pared by 4 bases and J by 5 bases, with 14 bases of the junction left unmatched. The CDR3 sequence: CASSSPHRGRVDNEQFF. DNA of the CDR3: TGTGCCAGCAGTTCGCCCCACCGCGGGAGAGTCGACAATGAGCAGTTCTTC.

The J gene is TRBJ1-4, the V gene TRBV5-6; D gene unclear. V was pared by 4 bases and J by 2 bases, with 15 bases between. Germline V lookup: CDR1 SGHDT, CDR2 YYEEEE. The CDR3 has 16 amino acids. The CDR3 bases are TGTGCCAGCAGCCGCGAGCGGGGTCGGACTAATGAAAAACTGTTTTTT. Its protein product is CASSRERGRTNEKLFF.

The chain uses TRBV19 and TRBJ1-1, with D maybe TRBD1 (5 bases). The CDR3 spans 15 residues. The germline CDR1 and CDR2 sequences are LNHDA and SQIVND (reference sequence). The CDR3 reads CASSSLTGSRTEAFF. DNA of the CDR3: TGTGCGTCCTCCTCTCTTACAGGTTCGAGGACTGAAGCTTTCTTT.

The chain employs TRBV27 and TRBJ2-7; unclear D gene. The germline CDR1 and CDR2 sequences are MNHEY and SMNVEV (reference sequence). The CDR3 loop spans 12 amino acids. Trimming pared 5 bases from V and 0 bases from J, leaving 5 bases between. CDR3: CASSGSSYEQYF. The CDR3 DNA sequence: TGTGCCAGCAGTGGCAGCTCCTACGAGCAGTACTTC.

The V call is TRBV12-3 or TRBV12-4, the J call TRBJ1-6; D remains ambiguous. Trimming pared 8 bases from V and 7 bases from J, leaving 12 bases between. The CDR3 sequence is 13 residues long. CDR3 amino acids: CASSGSLNSPLHF. DNA for the CDR3: TGTGCCAGCTCCGGGTCCTTGAATTCACCCCTCCACTTT.

This chain joins TRBV27 and TRBJ2-1; 12 bases match TRBD2. CDR1 is MNHEY and CDR2 is SMNVEV in the germline V gene (reference sequence). With V trimmed by 8 bases and J by 2 bases, 4 bases remained unmatched. The CDR3 consists of 15 residues. For the CDR3, the DNA is TGTGCCAGCCTATCTAGCGGGAGGGCCTACAATGAGCAGTTCTTC. Its translation is CASLSSGRAYNEQFF.